This entry concerns a single T cell receptor (beta chain). Its recognized antigen is unknown. Base qualities are not provided; no much larger clone lies one nucleotide away. Genomic DNA was isolated from the sorted cells so that the TCRbeta CDR3 region could be sequenced. The immunoSEQ Assay was used to sequence the TCRbeta CDR3 regions. The clones in this table, taken by TCRdb from immuneACCESS, are in-frame only. Not every clone is retained; where verified, under half of the shortfall comes from an unresolved V gene, and the cause of the rest is unknown. The sample includes approximately 91,000 clones, with around 87% observed a single time. About 4% of the sample belongs to the ten largest clones. This sample is drawn from a study of OX40 agonist ivuxolimab in advanced cancers. Context from the whole study: Ivuxolimab, which targeted the costimulatory receptor OX40 (CD134), was an agonistic, fully human IgG2 monoclonal antibody. Intravenous ivuxolimab was administered to patients every 2 weeks at six dose levels: 0.01, 0.1, 0.3, 1.5, 3 and 10 mg/kg. Of the roughly 50 dose-escalation patients, hepatocellular carcinoma was present in around 19, melanoma in roughly 15, renal cell carcinoma in 9 and head and neck cancer in 9. A male proportion of roughly 80% and a mean age of 60 years, ranging from 23 to 79, were recorded for the dose-escalation cohort. Prior anti-PD-1, anti-PD-L1 or anti-CTLA-4 therapy was permitted, and roughly two fifths of dose-escalation patients had received checkpoint inhibitors. Partial responses were achieved by three dose-escalation patients, of whom one had hepatocellular carcinoma and two had cutaneous melanoma. Peripheral TCRbeta sequencing aimed to test whether ivuxolimab altered TCR sequence diversity and caused clonal T-cell expansion. The paper covers the monotherapy dose-escalation part of the phase I ivuxolimab trial, which included N ≈ 54 patients. The study at large found these results: In the 0.1-3.0 mg/kg groups, partial responders had among the lowest normalized peripheral clonal expansion, particularly in CD8+ T cells. At doses of 0.1 to 3.0 mg/kg, clonal expansion of both CD4+ and CD8+ T cells in blood was seen between baseline and week 6. After ivuxolimab, CD8+ T cells had more expanded clones than CD4+ T cells on average. Which antigens the clonally expanded peripheral T cells were specific for was not determined. Low levels of normalized T-cell clonal expansion were also seen in some patients who did not respond.

Patients with autoimmune disease history or receiving systemic immunosuppression were excluded from the trial. Peripheral blood for TCR sequencing was collected from all dose cohorts at baseline, on cycle 4 day 1, and on cycle 7 day 1. Samples came from an open-label, multicenter, first-in-human phase I dose-escalation trial of ivuxolimab. Adults with locally advanced or metastatic melanoma, renal cell carcinoma, hepatocellular carcinoma or head and neck squamous cell carcinoma were enrolled in the trial. Before TCR sequencing, CD4+ T cells and CD8+ T cells from peripheral blood were sorted into separate populations. The CDR3 contains 15 residues, cysteine and phenylalanine counted. The entry retains the CDR3 DNA only, 45 bases that are in frame from base 1. At the junction V is shortened by 0 bases and J by 3 bases, with 11 bases in between. CDR1 and CDR2 are read off the germline V gene as LGHNA and YSLEER.

The source was CD4+ or CD8+ T cells sorted from blood, collected in a trial of the OX40 agonist ivuxolimab. The chain was built from TRBV4-3 and TRBJ1-2, with the identity of the D gene unclear. The TCR sequence derives from an adult with an advanced solid tumor such as melanoma, head and neck, liver or kidney cancer. The sequenced DNA is TGCGCCAGCAGCCAAGAAATGAGGGCGCACTATGGCTACACCTTC. It translates as CASSQEMRAHYGYTF.